What follows describes a single TCR beta chain. Profiling relied on immunoSEQ multiplex PCR, and the TCRdb table lists in-frame clones only, not all of them. The sample has 200,000 to 300,000 clones, 88% seen once. This entry is derived from a study of blood T cell repertoires in COVID-19. The TCR sequence derives from a man aged 55 to 70 who had recovered from COVID-19. The sequenced sample was peripheral blood.

CDR3 protein: CASSQEMGGSWVSNQPQHF. The CDR3 DNA reads TGTGCCAGCAGCCAAGAGATGGGGGGATCTTGGGTAAGCAATCAGCCCCAGCATTTT. The chain is built from TRBV4-2 and TRBJ1-5; D possibly corresponds to TRBD1 (5 bases). The CDR3 has 19 amino acids. CDR1 and CDR2 from the germline V gene are LGHNA and YNFKEQ. The V end lost 0 bases, the J end lost 1 base, and 19 bases lay between the germline ends.